These 31 T cell receptor beta chains share one sample of origin, sequenced in a study of blood T cell repertoires in COVID-19. Method: immunoSEQ multiplex PCR; TCRdb's copy keeps in-frame clones and lacks some. In the table there are 25,000 to 30,000 clones, more than 65% of which are singletons. Material: peripheral blood. These receptor sequences come from a man aged 50-59 years with active or convalescent COVID-19.

Comments on this clone: The sample carries other DNA sequences with the same CDR3. This chain links TRBV9 with TRBJ2-7; 8 positions agree with TRBD1. This CDR3 is built from 14 residues. Germline CDR1 and CDR2: SGDLS and YYNGEE. V trimming: 4 bases; J trimming: 6 bases; junction bases outside the gene matches: 9. CDR3 region: CASSYGTGSSEQYF. The CDR3 bases are TGTGCCAGCAGCTATGGGACAGGATCGAGCGAGCAGTACTTC.

The chain joins TRBV5-1 to TRBJ1-1; D is perhaps TRBD1 (5 bases). CDR1 SGHRS and CDR2 YFSETQ come from the germline V gene. Trimming cost V 4 bases and J 7 bases, with 8 bases left between them. The CDR3 has 11 residues. The CDR3 DNA sequence: TGCGCCAGCAGCATAGACAGTGAAGCTTTCTTT. Translation gives CASSIDSEAFF.

The CDR3 spells CASSASTGIGNQPQHF. The CDR3 DNA reads TGTGCCAGCAGCGCGTCGACAGGGATCGGCAATCAGCCCCAGCATTTT. The rearrangement joins TRBV11-2 to TRBJ1-5; TRBD1 aligns across 7 bases. Germline trimming cut 5 bases from V and 2 bases from J; bases unmatched to any gene: 9. CDR1 SGHAT and CDR2 FQNNGV come from the germline V gene. This CDR3 has 16 residues.

The chain has TRBV9 and TRBJ1-2, with D possibly being TRBD1 (6 bases). V was cut by 0 bases and J by 2 bases, with 11 bases left in between. Germline V gene lookup returns CDR1 SGDLS and CDR2 YYNGEE. The CDR3 loop spans 15 amino acids. This CDR3 reads CASSVVQGKNYGYTF. CDR3 nucleotide sequence: TGTGCCAGCAGCGTAGTACAGGGAAAAAACTATGGCTACACCTTC.

J is TRBJ1-4 and V is TRBV6-5; D may be TRBD1 (6 bases). Trimming removed 8 bases at V and 5 bases at J, with 12 bases between. This CDR3 region has 13 residues. Germline loops: CDR1 MNHEY, CDR2 SVGAGI. Written as DNA, the CDR3 is TGTGCCAGCGGCCTAGGACAGAATGAAAAACTGTTTTTT. Encoded protein: CASGLGQNEKLFF.

The chain carries TRBV24-1 and TRBJ2-5; 7 bases map to TRBD2. V gave up 1 base and J gave up 5 bases; unmatched junction bases: 12. This CDR3 contains 17 residues. Germline-derived CDR1 and CDR2 are KGHDR and SFDVKD. The CDR3 is CATSDFGFGGSSETQYF. In DNA, the CDR3 is TGTGCCACCAGTGATTTTGGTTTCGGCGGGAGTAGCGAGACCCAGTACTTC.

This clone was counted once. V and J are TRBV27 and TRBJ1-4; TRBD1 aligns across 7 bases. The V and J ends lost 8 bases and 8 bases, in that order; junction bases with no gene match: 8. There are 13 residues in the CDR3. The germline V gene encodes CDR1 MNHEY and CDR2 SMNVEV (reference sequence). The chain's CDR3 is CASARDSREKLFF. Written as DNA, the CDR3 is TGTGCCAGCGCGAGGGACAGCCGCGAAAAACTGTTTTTT.

This sequence joins TRBV5-4 and TRBJ2-7, with D maybe TRBD2 (6 bases). V shed 0 bases and J shed 3 bases, with 13 bases lying between them. The V gene's germline CDR1 is SGHNT and CDR2 YYREEE (reference sequence). The CDR3 consists of 15 residues. The DNA for the CDR3 is TGTGCCAGCAGCTTGGCCTTGGCGGGGCACTACGAGCAGTACTTC. Amino acid sequence: CASSLALAGHYEQYF.

CDR3 nucleotide sequence: TGTGCCAGCAGCCAAACACAGAACGAAAAACTGTTTTTT. It yields the protein CASSQTQNEKLFF. The V gene is TRBV3-1 (or the pseudogene TRBV3-2), the J gene TRBJ1-4, with D unresolved. Trimming removed 2 bases at V and 8 bases at J, with 9 bases between. The germline CDR1 and CDR2 sequences are LGHDT and YNNKEL (reference sequence). The CDR3 extends over 13 amino acids.

V usage is TRBV7-9 and J usage is TRBJ2-1; 7 bases agree with TRBD2. With 3 bases clipped from V and 7 bases from J, the junction kept 0 bases outside the gene matches. The CDR3 spans 12 residues. The germline V gene has CDR1 SEHNR and CDR2 FQNEAQ (reference sequence). CDR3 region: CASSFSGNEQFF. The DNA of the CDR3 is TGTGCCAGCAGCTTTAGCGGGAATGAGCAGTTCTTC.

The chain employs TRBV4-1 and TRBJ1-5; 9 bases match TRBD1. V gave up 4 bases and J gave up 7 bases; unmatched junction bases: 8. This CDR3 has 15 amino acids. Germline V gene lookup returns CDR1 MGHRA and CDR2 YSYEKL. As DNA, the CDR3 is TGCGCCAGCAGCCTTGGACAGGGGAAGGAACAGCCCCAGCATTTT. Translation gives CASSLGQGKEQPQHF.

The chain couples TRBV18 to TRBJ2-7, with no clear D. Germline CDR1 reads KGHSH; CDR2 reads LQKENI. V lost 6 bases to trimming and J lost 3 bases, with 6 bases between them. CDR3 length equals 11 residues. For the CDR3, the DNA is TGTGCCAGCTCTCCCCTCTACGAGCAGTACTTC. This codes for CASSPLYEQYF.

V and J are TRBV7-2 and TRBJ2-3; 10 bases map to TRBD2. Per the germline V gene, CDR1 is SGHTA and CDR2 is FQGNSA. This CDR3 contains 15 residues. With V trimmed by 2 bases and J by 4 bases, 3 bases remained unmatched. CDR3 sequence: CASSLKRGGADTQYF. CDR3 bases: TGTGCCAGCAGCTTAAAGCGGGGGGGCGCAGATACGCAGTATTTT.

The genes are TRBV30 and TRBJ2-1; 7 nucleotides agree with TRBD2. The germline V gene encodes CDR1 GTSNPN and CDR2 SVGIG (reference sequence). V was pared by 0 bases and J by 0 bases, with 2 bases of the junction left unmatched. This CDR3 comprises 15 residues. The CDR3 region is CAWSVAGSSYNEQFF. The CDR3 DNA reads as TGTGCCTGGAGTGTAGCGGGGAGCTCCTACAATGAGCAGTTCTTC. Combining the CDR3 with reference TRBV30 and TRBJ2-1 gives the whole variable domain SQTIHQWPATLVQPVGSPLSLECTVEGTSNPNLYWYRQAAGRGLQLLFYSVGIGQISSEVPQNLSASRPQDRQFILSSKKLLLSDSGFYLCAWSVAGSSYNEQFFGPGTRLTVL.

The V call is TRBV11-1, the J call TRBJ2-5; D is possibly TRBD1 (6 bases). Germline loops: CDR1 SGHAT, CDR2 FQDESV (reference sequence). V lost 3 bases, J lost 0 bases, and 11 bases lay in between. The CDR3 consists of 15 residues. CDR3 sequence reads: CASSFVGGHQETQYF. The CDR3 nucleotides are TGTGCCAGCAGCTTTGTTGGGGGCCACCAAGAGACCCAGTACTTC.

V gene TRBV28 combines with J gene TRBJ1-6, with D perhaps TRBD1 (6 bases). This CDR3 is 15 amino acids long. V was cut by 5 bases and J by 10 bases, with 18 bases left in between. Per the germline V gene, CDR1 is MDHEN and CDR2 is SYDVKM. The CDR3 DNA is TGTGCCAGCAGTCGAATGAGGGGGTTTGGGTCACCCCTCCACTTT. Amino acid sequence: CASSRMRGFGSPLHF. The entire variable domain, with the rest obtained from reference TRBV28 and TRBJ1-6, is as follows: DVKVTQSSRYLVKRTGEKVFLECVQDMDHENMFWYRQDPGLGLRLIYFSYDVKMKEKGDIPEGYSVSREKKERFSLILESASTNQTSMYLCASSRMRGFGSPLHFGNGTRLTVT.

The chain has TRBV7-9 and TRBJ2-1; TRBD1 matches at 10 bases. The CDR3 is made up of 15 amino acids. In germline, CDR1 is SEHNR, CDR2 FQNEAQ (reference sequence). The V and J ends lost 5 bases and 5 bases, in that order; junction bases with no gene match: 6. The CDR3 sequence: CASSRTGTGDNEQFF. The CDR3 nucleotides read TGTGCCAGCAGCCGGACCGGGACAGGGGACAATGAGCAGTTCTTC. Full variable domain (remainder filled in from reference TRBV7-9 and TRBJ2-1): DTGVSQNPRHKITKRGQNVTFRCDPISEHNRLYWYRQTLGQGPEFLTYFQNEAQLEKSRLLSDRFSAERPKGSFSTLEIQRTEQGDSAMYLCASSRTGTGDNEQFFGPGTRLTVL.

The V and J genes are TRBV28 and TRBJ2-5, with TRBD2 identical over 7 bases. With 6 bases clipped from V and 2 bases from J, the junction kept 9 bases outside the gene matches. CDR3 size: 15 residues. Germline V gene lookup returns CDR1 MDHEN and CDR2 SYDVKM. CDR3 region: CASRTGGAGQETQYF. CDR3 nucleotide sequence: TGTGCCAGCAGGACGGGGGGAGCGGGACAAGAGACCCAGTACTTC.

The chain joins TRBV11-2 to TRBJ2-5, with a weak D call TRBD1 (6 bases). Trimming pared 5 bases from V and 5 bases from J, leaving 18 bases between. The CDR3 is made up of 15 amino acids. Germline assignment: CDR1 SGHAT and CDR2 FQNNGV. DNA for the CDR3: TGTGCCAGCAGCCCGAGGACAGCCTATAAGGAGACCCAGTACTTC. Translation gives CASSPRTAYKETQYF.

The chain links TRBV28 to TRBJ1-2; D gene ambiguous. V was trimmed by 3 bases and J by 5 bases, leaving 4 bases between them. This CDR3 has 11 amino acids. The germline CDR1 and CDR2 sequences are MDHEN and SYDVKM. The CDR3 here is CASSFPYGYTF. The DNA for the CDR3 is TGTGCCAGCAGTTTCCCATATGGCTACACCTTC.

The chain joins TRBV7-9 to TRBJ2-3; 7 bases match TRBD2. The CDR3 is 16 amino acids. Germline V CDR1 and CDR2: SEHNR, FQNEAQ (reference sequence). V lost 6 bases and J lost 3; bases outside the gene matches: 12. CDR3 sequence reads: CASSPIGGRGTDTQYF. The CDR3 nucleotides read TGTGCCAGCAGTCCGATCGGCGGGAGAGGTACAGATACGCAGTATTTT.

The chain is built from TRBV13 and TRBJ1-1; TRBD1 matches at 7 bases. Germline V lookup: CDR1 PRHDT, CDR2 FYEKMQ (reference sequence). Losses at the gene ends were 5 bases for V and 4 bases for J; bases not matched to a gene: 7. There are 14 residues in the CDR3. CDR3 sequence: CASSQGQEGTEAFF. The CDR3 DNA is TGTGCCAGCAGCCAAGGACAGGAGGGCACTGAAGCTTTCTTT.

The count of this clone is one. V and J are TRBV2 and TRBJ1-2; 9 nucleotides align to TRBD1. Trimming at V came to 7 bases and at J to 3 bases, leaving 9 bases not matched to a gene. The CDR3 runs to 15 residues. Germline lookup yields CDR1 SNHLY and CDR2 FYNNEI. CDR3 residues: CASIQQGANYYGYTF. CDR3 nucleotide sequence: TGTGCCAGCATCCAACAGGGGGCGAACTACTATGGCTACACCTTC. The full variable domain, completed using reference TRBV2 and TRBJ1-2, is EPEVTQTPSHQVTQMGQEVILRCVPISNHLYFYWYRQILGQKVEFLVSFYNNEISEKSEIFDDQFSVERPDGSNFTLKIRSTKLEDSAMYFCASIQQGANYYGYTFGSGTRLTVV.

Worth noting for this clone: One end of the junction varies from germline; a read error may be responsible. This chain uses TRBV29-1 with TRBJ1-2; no definite D call. The germline V gene has CDR1 SQVTM and CDR2 ANQGSEA. The CDR3 totals 12 residues. CDR3 loop: CSVEDQAGGYTF. The CDR3 DNA reads TGCAGCGTCGAAGACCAAGCGGGTGGCTACACCTTC. Based on the CDR3 plus reference TRBV29-1 and TRBJ1-2, the full variable domain is SAVISQKPSRDICQRGTSLTIQCQVDSQVTMMFWYRQQPGQSLTLIATANQGSEATYESGFVIDKFPISRPNLTFSTLTVSNMSPEDSSIYLCSVEDQAGGYTFGSGTRLTVV.

This CDR3 reads CASSTTTGGGSPLHF. The CDR3 DNA follows: TGTGCCAGTAGTACCACGACAGGGGGCGGTTCACCCCTCCACTTT. V and J are TRBV19 and TRBJ1-6; 10 bases fit TRBD1. The germline gives CDR1 LNHDA, CDR2 SQIVND (reference sequence). J lost 9 bases, V lost 4 bases, and 6 bases had no gene match. This CDR3 region has 15 residues. Together with reference TRBV19 and TRBJ1-6, the CDR3 gives the full variable domain: DGGITQSPKYLFRKEGQNVTLSCEQNLNHDAMYWYRQDPGQGLRLIYYSQIVNDFQKGDIAEGYSVSREKKESFPLTVTSAQKNPTAFYLCASSTTTGGGSPLHFGNGTRLTVT.

The gene calls are TRBV3-1 (or the pseudogene TRBV3-2) and TRBJ2-5; D perhaps matches TRBD1 (6 bases). The CDR3 totals 14 residues. V was cut by 7 bases and J by 3 bases, with 15 bases left in between. Germline V lookup: CDR1 LGHDT, CDR2 YNNKEL (reference sequence). CDR3 sequence: CASTDRSPKETQYF. CDR3 DNA sequence: TGTGCCAGCACCGACAGGAGCCCCAAAGAGACCCAGTACTTC.

The chain employs TRBV5-1 and TRBJ2-7; tentatively, D is TRBD2 (5 bases). CDR1 SGHRS and CDR2 YFSETQ come from the germline V gene. Trimming pared 0 bases from V and 2 bases from J, leaving 12 bases between. The CDR3 is made up of 15 amino acids. The CDR3 loop reads CASSLDSSRTYEQYF. CDR3 coding DNA: TGCGCCAGCAGCTTGGATTCTAGCAGGACCTACGAGCAGTACTTC. The full variable domain, completed using reference TRBV5-1 and TRBJ2-7, is KAGVTQTPRYLIKTRGQQVTLSCSPISGHRSVSWYQQTPGQGLQFLFEYFSETQRNKGNFPGRFSGRQFSNSRSEMNVSTLELGDSALYLCASSLDSSRTYEQYFGPGTRLTVT.

The chain has TRBV19 and TRBJ2-5, with 8 bases fitting TRBD2. Germline-derived CDR1 and CDR2 are LNHDA and SQIVND (reference sequence). Germline trimming cut 9 bases from V and 4 bases from J; bases unmatched to any gene: 16. The CDR3 is 16 amino acids. DNA of the CDR3: TGTGCCAGCACCCCAGGCGAGGGACTAGAACGAGAGACCCAGTACTTC. This codes for CASTPGEGLERETQYF.

V and J are TRBV14 and TRBJ1-1, with TRBD1 identical over 8 bases. Germline CDR1 is SGHDN and CDR2 is FVKESK. The ends lost 4 bases at V and 4 bases at J; junction bases unmatched: 11. The CDR3 is made up of 16 amino acids. In DNA form, the CDR3 reads TGTGCCAGCAGCCTTCTTTCAGGGGGCGGGAGCACTGAAGCTTTCTTT. The encoded protein is CASSLLSGGGSTEAFF.

This chain connects TRBV7-8 to TRBJ1-2; the match to TRBD1 covers 11 bases. V lost 5 bases to trimming and J lost 8 bases; unmatched junction nucleotides: 10. The V gene's germline CDR1 is SGHVS and CDR2 FQNEAQ. The CDR3 contains 15 residues. CDR3 bases: TGTGCCAGCAGCCGGCGGACAGGGGGCGCCGGGGGCTACACCTTC. Protein: CASSRRTGGAGGYTF.

The rearrangement joins TRBV19 to TRBJ2-3; possible D gene TRBD2, 7 bases. The CDR3 extends over 15 amino acids. Per germline, CDR1 LNHDA and CDR2 SQIVND (reference sequence). Trimming pared 10 bases from V and 1 base from J, leaving 18 bases between. The CDR3 DNA reads as TGTGCCACCACAGGGAGGGCAAAGGGCACAGATACGCAGTATTTT. This codes for CATTGRAKGTDTQYF.